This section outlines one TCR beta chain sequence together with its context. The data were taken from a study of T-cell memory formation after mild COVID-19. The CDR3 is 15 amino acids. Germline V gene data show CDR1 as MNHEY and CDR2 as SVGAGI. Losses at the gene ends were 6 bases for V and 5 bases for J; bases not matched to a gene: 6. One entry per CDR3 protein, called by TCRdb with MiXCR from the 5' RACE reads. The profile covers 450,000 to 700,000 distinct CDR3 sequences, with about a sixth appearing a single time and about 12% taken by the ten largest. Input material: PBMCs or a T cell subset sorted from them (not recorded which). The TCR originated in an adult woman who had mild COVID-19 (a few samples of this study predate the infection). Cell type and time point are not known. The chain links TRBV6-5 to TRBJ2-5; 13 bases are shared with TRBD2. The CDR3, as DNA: TGTGCCAGCAGCCGGACTAGCGGGGGATTTGAGACCCAGTACTTC. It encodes CASSRTSGGFETQYF.